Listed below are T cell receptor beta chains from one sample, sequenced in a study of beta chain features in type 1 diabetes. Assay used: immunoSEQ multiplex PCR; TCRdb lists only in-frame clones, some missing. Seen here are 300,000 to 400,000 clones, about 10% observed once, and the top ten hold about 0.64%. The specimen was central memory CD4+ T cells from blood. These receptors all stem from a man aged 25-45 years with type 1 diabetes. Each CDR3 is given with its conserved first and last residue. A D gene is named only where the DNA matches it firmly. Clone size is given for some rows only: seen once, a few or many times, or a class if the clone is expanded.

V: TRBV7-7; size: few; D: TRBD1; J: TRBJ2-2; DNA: TGTGCCAGCAGCTCATCGGACAGGCCAACGAACACCGGGGAGCTGTTTTTT; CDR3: CASSSSDRPTNTGELFF
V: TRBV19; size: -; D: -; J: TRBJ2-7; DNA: TGTGCCAGCGGGTCTTTTGACATCTGGGAGCAGTACTTC; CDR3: CASGSFDIWEQYF
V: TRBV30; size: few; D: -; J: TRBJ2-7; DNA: TGTGCCTGGAGTCCCGGTGCCTACGAGCAGTACTTC; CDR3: CAWSPGAYEQYF
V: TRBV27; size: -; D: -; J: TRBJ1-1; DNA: TGTGCCAGCAGTTTAATGGGAAGGGAAAGTGAAGCTTTCTTT; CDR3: CASSLMGRESEAFF
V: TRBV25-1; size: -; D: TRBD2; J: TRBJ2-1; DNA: TGTGCCAGCGGATCAGAGGGGCGGGGGGGCGATGAGCAGTTCTTC; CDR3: CASGSEGRGGDEQFF
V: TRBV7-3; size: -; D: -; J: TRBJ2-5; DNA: TGTGCCAGCAGCTCACCCCCCAGGGGTGAGACCCAGTACTTC; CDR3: CASSSPPRGETQYF
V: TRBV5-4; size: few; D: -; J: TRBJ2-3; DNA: TGTGCCAGCACCCCGAACAGAAGCACAGATACGCAGTATTTT; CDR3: CASTPNRSTDTQYF
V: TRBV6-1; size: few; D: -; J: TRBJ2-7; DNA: TGTGCCAGCACCTCCCACTGGGGCGAGCAGTACTTC; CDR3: CASTSHWGEQYF
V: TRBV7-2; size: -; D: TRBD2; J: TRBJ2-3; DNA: TGTGCCAGCAGAACTAGCGGGACGACAGATACGCAGTATTTT; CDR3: CASRTSGTTDTQYF
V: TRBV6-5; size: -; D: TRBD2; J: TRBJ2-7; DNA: TGTGCCAGCACCCCTCCAGCGGGAGCACCCTACGAGCAGTACTTC; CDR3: CASTPPAGAPYEQYF
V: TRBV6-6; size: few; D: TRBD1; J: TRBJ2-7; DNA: TGTGCCAGCAGCCGGGACAGCCAATACGAGCAGTACTTC; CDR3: CASSRDSQYEQYF
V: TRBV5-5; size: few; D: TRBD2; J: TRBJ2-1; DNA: TGTGCCAGCAGCTTGATTGCGGGGGGAGGCAATGAGCAGTTCTTC; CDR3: CASSLIAGGGNEQFF
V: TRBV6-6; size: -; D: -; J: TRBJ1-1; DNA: TGTGCCAGCAGCACTGACTCCACTGAAGCTTTCTTT; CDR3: CASSTDSTEAFF
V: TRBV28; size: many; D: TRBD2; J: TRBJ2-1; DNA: TGTGCCAGCAGTTTAGGGGCTAGCGGACCCAATGAACAGTTCTTC; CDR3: CASSLGASGPNEQFF